This T cell receptor beta chain was recovered during a study of radiation and T cells in renal cell carcinoma. Study observations and caveats: Top tumor clonotypes rose in blood 2 weeks post-radiation, then contracted.

Clones were sequenced by immunoSEQ multiplex PCR, and TCRdb holds only the in-frame ones, with some missing. The table lists about 78,000 clones, roughly nine tenths of them singletons. Described time point: blood 4 weeks post-SBRT, at nephrectomy. Regarding treatment: 15 Gy SBRT to primary tumor, nephrectomy 4 weeks later. The CDR3 consists of 16 residues. Trimming cost V 0 bases and J 4 bases; bases outside gene matches: 4. Per the germline V gene, CDR1 is LGHNA and CDR2 is YNFKEQ. This clone was observed once. What it binds is not known. The sample consisted of blood, taken from a patient whose treatment included radiotherapy and nephrectomy. This receptor was identified in a woman in her 70s with renal cell carcinoma. V usage is TRBV4-2 and J usage is TRBJ2-3, with 10 positions matching TRBD2. CDR3 loop: CASSQDPSGGADTQYF. Written as DNA, the CDR3 is TGTGCCAGCAGCCAAGACCCCAGCGGGGGGGCAGATACGCAGTATTTT.